This T cell receptor beta chain was retrieved from a study of shared clonotypes between healthy human individuals. Across the whole study: Per-donor plates numbered three CD4 naive, three CD4 memory, two CD8 naive and one CD8 memory.

Worth noting for this clone: Its antigen is unknown.

Some clones are missing from TCRdb's copy, which holds only in-frame ones; the method was immunoSEQ multiplex PCR. The table lists about 1.5 million clones, nearly 99% of them singletons. The CDR3 contains 17 residues. The V end lost 3 bases, the J end lost 5 bases, and 23 bases lay between the germline ends. Germline CDR1 is SGHAT and CDR2 is FQNNGV. The study's findings and limits: Non-shared clonotypes were found to have lower generation probabilities than the clonotypes that were shared by all four of the sorted-subset donors.

The chain is built from TRBV11-2 and TRBJ2-7, with D unresolved. The TCR originated in a man aged 25 to 40 in good health. The specimen sequenced was naive CD4+ T cells sorted from blood. Subset described: CD45RA+ positively selected. Here the CDR3 reads CASSFYGRSVSRNEQYF. CDR3 sequence (DNA): TGTGCCAGCAGCTTTTATGGTCGGTCTGTAAGTCGTAACGAGCAGTACTTC.